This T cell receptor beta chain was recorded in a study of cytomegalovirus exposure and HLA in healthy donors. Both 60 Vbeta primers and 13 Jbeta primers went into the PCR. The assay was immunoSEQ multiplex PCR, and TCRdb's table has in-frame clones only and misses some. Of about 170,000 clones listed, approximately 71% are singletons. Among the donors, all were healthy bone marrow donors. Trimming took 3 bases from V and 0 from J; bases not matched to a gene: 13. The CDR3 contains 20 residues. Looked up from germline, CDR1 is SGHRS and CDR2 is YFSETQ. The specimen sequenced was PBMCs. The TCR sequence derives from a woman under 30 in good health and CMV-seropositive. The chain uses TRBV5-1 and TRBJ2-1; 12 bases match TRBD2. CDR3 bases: TGCGCCAGCAGCTCTTCTCTAGCGGGGGGGGGTTATAGCTCCTACAATGAGCAGTTCTTC. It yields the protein CASSSSLAGGGYSSYNEQFF.